The 26 T cell receptor beta chains listed next were all sequenced from one sample in a study of control samples from healthy donors and cancer patients. Some clones are missing from TCRdb's copy, which holds only in-frame ones; the method was immunoSEQ multiplex PCR. The data show 150,000 to 200,000 clones, about nine tenths seen once. The sample was blood. The receptors derive from a woman in her twenties or thirties in good health.

V gene TRBV6-5 combines with J gene TRBJ2-6; 7 bases agree with TRBD1. CDR3 length: 15 amino acids. The junction had 4 bases not matched to a gene; V was cut back by 6 bases and J by 2 bases. Germline CDR1 MNHEY, CDR2 SVGAGI. As DNA, the CDR3 is TGTGCCAGCAGGACCGGACAGGCTGGGGCCAACGTCCTGACTTTC. It yields the protein CASRTGQAGANVLTF.

This sequence joins TRBV20-1 and TRBJ2-3, with 9 bases lining up with TRBD2. Germline assignment: CDR1 DFQATT and CDR2 SNEGSKA (reference sequence). CDR3 length equals 15 residues. With 3 bases clipped from V and 4 bases from J, the junction kept 8 bases outside the gene matches. CDR3 amino acids: CSASQGAGGPDTQYF. The CDR3 DNA is TGCAGTGCTAGTCAGGGCGCGGGAGGGCCAGATACGCAGTATTTT.

The genes are TRBV19 and TRBJ2-7; 11 positions agree with TRBD2. Germline V lookup: CDR1 LNHDA, CDR2 SQIVND (reference sequence). This CDR3 region has 15 residues. Trimming cost V 3 bases and J 0 bases; bases outside gene matches: 1. This CDR3 is CASSISGGASYEQYF. For the CDR3, the DNA is TGTGCCAGTAGTATTAGCGGGGGGGCCTCCTACGAGCAGTACTTC.

The J gene is TRBJ2-1, the V gene TRBV4-3; TRBD1 might be the D (5 bases). V was shortened by 1 base and J by 0 bases, with 7 bases between the two germline ends. The CDR3 spans 15 residues. Germline V gene sequence: CDR1 LGHNA, CDR2 YSLEER. The DNA for the CDR3 is TGCGCCAGCAGCCAAGGCCAGGGCTCCTACAATGAGCAGTTCTTC. This translates into CASSQGQGSYNEQFF.

This chain links TRBV4-2 with TRBJ2-2; tentative D call: TRBD1 (6 bases). With 4 bases removed from V and 0 bases from J, the gap between germline ends came to 9 bases. This CDR3 has 15 residues. From germline, CDR1 is LGHNA and CDR2 YNFKEQ. The CDR3 here is CASSPGTTNTGELFF. The CDR3 nucleotides are TGTGCCAGCAGCCCCGGGACAACGAACACCGGGGAGCTGTTTTTT.

J is TRBJ2-3 and V is TRBV5-6, with TRBD1 matching 7 bases. The germline CDR1 and CDR2 sequences are SGHDT and YYEEEE. J gave up 3 bases and V 0 bases, and 7 bases lay outside the gene matches. This CDR3 has 16 residues. The CDR3 loop reads CASSLGRGGKTDTQYF. CDR3 nucleotides: TGTGCCAGCAGCTTGGGGAGAGGGGGCAAAACAGATACGCAGTATTTT. The whole variable domain, filled in from reference TRBV5-6 and TRBJ2-3, reads DAGVTQSPTHLIKTRGQQVTLRCSPKSGHDTVSWYQQALGQGPQFIFQYYEEEERQRGNFPDRFSGHQFPNYSSELNVNALLLGDSALYLCASSLGRGGKTDTQYFGPGTRLTVL.

This clone was seen a single time. CDR3 sequence reads: CASSTRQGAYEQYF. As DNA, the CDR3 is TGTGCCAGCAGTACTAGACAGGGGGCCTACGAGCAGTACTTC. V usage is TRBV6-2 or TRBV6-3 and J usage is TRBJ2-7; the match to TRBD1 covers 9 bases. The ends lost 5 bases at V and 2 bases at J; junction bases unmatched: 4. This CDR3 has 14 residues. CDR1 and CDR2 (germline): MNHEY, SVGEGT.

The chain is built from TRBV14 and TRBJ1-6, with 8 bases aligning to TRBD1. The germline CDR1 and CDR2 sequences are SGHDN and FVKESK. V dropped 0 bases and J dropped 6; count of bases not matched to a gene: 4. The CDR3 is made up of 16 amino acids. The DNA for the CDR3 is TGTGCCAGCAGCCAAGAGAGGACAGGGCCTAATTCACCCCTCCACTTT. Translating gives CASSQERTGPNSPLHF.

The V call is TRBV7-2, the J call TRBJ1-4, with D perhaps TRBD1 (6 bases). Germline values: CDR1 SGHTA, CDR2 FQGNSA. V dropped 3 bases and J dropped 3 bases, with 8 bases sitting between them. This CDR3 has 14 residues. The CDR3 region is CASSLTGPNEKLFF. In DNA form, the CDR3 reads TGTGCCAGCAGCTTGACAGGACCTAATGAAAAACTGTTTTTT.

This chain connects TRBV18 to TRBJ2-1; the D gene is possibly TRBD2 (6 bases). CDR3 length: 14 residues. Germline CDR1 is KGHSH and CDR2 is LQKENI. V gave up 3 bases and J gave up 5 bases, with 11 bases separating them. This CDR3 reads CASSPLTRNNEQFF. CDR3 bases: TGTGCCAGCTCACCGTTGACTAGAAACAATGAGCAGTTCTTC. The full variable domain, its missing parts supplied by reference TRBV18 and TRBJ2-1, is NAGVMQNPRHLVRRRGQEARLRCSPMKGHSHVYWYRQLPEEGLKFMVYLQKENIIDESGMPKERFSAEFPKEGPSILRIQQVVRGDSAAYFCASSPLTRNNEQFFGPGTRLTVL.

The chain carries TRBV7-9 and TRBJ2-1; TRBD2 matches 9 bases. The CDR3 is made up of 13 amino acids. Germline assignment: CDR1 SEHNR and CDR2 FQNEAQ (reference sequence). With V trimmed by 5 bases and J by 6 bases, 2 bases remained unmatched. Here the CDR3 DNA reads TGTGCCAGCAGCCGGGGACTAGCCAATGAGCAGTTCTTC. Protein: CASSRGLANEQFF.

The genes are TRBV5-1 and TRBJ1-1; D is uncertain. Trimming took off 0 bases at V and 2 bases at J, with 8 bases between the two ends. This CDR3 spans 14 amino acids. The V gene's germline CDR1 is SGHRS and CDR2 YFSETQ. The CDR3 DNA is TGCGCCAGCAGCTTGGCCGGATTCAACACTGAAGCTTTCTTT. Translation gives CASSLAGFNTEAFF. The entire variable domain, with the rest obtained from reference TRBV5-1 and TRBJ1-1, is as follows: KAGVTQTPRYLIKTRGQQVTLSCSPISGHRSVSWYQQTPGQGLQFLFEYFSETQRNKGNFPGRFSGRQFSNSRSEMNVSTLELGDSALYLCASSLAGFNTEAFFGQGTRLTVV.

V is TRBV6-5 and J is TRBJ1-1; TRBD1 matches at 7 bases. Trimming at V came to 4 bases and at J to 1 base, leaving 9 bases not matched to a gene. Germline-derived CDR1 and CDR2 are MNHEY and SVGAGI. The CDR3 is made up of 16 amino acids. This CDR3 reads CASSSYAGGRNTEAFF. The CDR3 nucleotides read TGTGCCAGCAGTTCCTACGCAGGGGGTAGGAACACTGAAGCTTTCTTT.

This chain links TRBV7-9 with TRBJ2-2; 12 bases line up with TRBD2. Trimming removed 5 bases from V and 4 bases from J; junction bases left unmatched: 5. Germline CDR1 SEHNR, CDR2 FQNEAQ (reference sequence). CDR3 length: 16 residues. CDR3 DNA sequence: TGTGCCAGCAGCAGCCTAGCGGGGGGGCCCACCGGGGAGCTGTTTTTT. Amino acids: CASSSLAGGPTGELFF.

This chain links TRBV13 with TRBJ1-5, with a possible D match to TRBD1 (6 bases). V shed 5 bases and J shed 5 bases, with 10 bases lying between them. CDR1 and CDR2 (germline): PRHDT, FYEKMQ (reference sequence). This CDR3 has 13 amino acids. This CDR3 reads CASSIQGDQPQHF. The CDR3 nucleotides read TGTGCCAGCAGCATACAGGGAGATCAGCCCCAGCATTTT. The variable domain in full, completed from reference TRBV13 and TRBJ1-5, reads AAGVIQSPRHLIKEKRETATLKCYPIPRHDTVYWYQQGPGQDPQFLISFYEKMQSDKGSIPDRFSAQQFSDYHSELNMSSLELGDSALYFCASSIQGDQPQHFGDGTRLSIL.

J is TRBJ2-1 and V is TRBV7-2, with a possible D match to TRBD1 (5 bases). The length of the CDR3 is 14 residues. The germline V gene has CDR1 SGHTA and CDR2 FQGNSA. V lost 2 bases and J lost 8, with 13 bases in between. CDR3 coding DNA: TGTGCCAGCAGCTTAAGTCCAGGGTTCGATGAGCAGTTCTTC. This translates into CASSLSPGFDEQFF.

This chain connects TRBV9 to TRBJ1-1; D is possibly TRBD1 (5 bases). V was cut by 0 bases and J by 1 base, with 10 bases left in between. The CDR3 sequence is 15 residues long. The germline CDR1 and CDR2 sequences are SGDLS and YYNGEE. The CDR3 sequence: CASSVVAGENTEAFF. Here the CDR3 DNA reads TGTGCCAGCAGCGTAGTCGCGGGGGAGAACACTGAAGCTTTCTTT. The variable domain in full, with the rest retrieved from reference TRBV9 and TRBJ1-1, is DSGVTQTPKHLITATGQRVTLRCSPRSGDLSVYWYQQSLDQGLQFLIQYYNGEERAKGNILERFSAQQFPDLHSELNLSSLELGDSALYFCASSVVAGENTEAFFGQGTRLTVV.

V is TRBV5-4 and J is TRBJ1-4; D remains unclear. Germline V CDR1 and CDR2: SGHNT, YYREEE (reference sequence). This CDR3 contains 15 residues. The V end was cut by 2 bases, the J end by 0 bases, with 8 bases between. The CDR3 loop reads CASSFSTSTNEKLFF. Here the CDR3 DNA reads TGTGCCAGCAGCTTTTCCACCTCAACTAATGAAAAACTGTTTTTT.

Remarks on this clone: Additional DNA sequences in this sample encode the identical CDR3. The V and J genes are TRBV7-9 and TRBJ1-1; 8 nucleotides match TRBD1. After removal of 5 bases from V and 1 base from J, the junction contained 3 bases not matched to a gene. This CDR3 has 14 residues. The germline V gene encodes CDR1 SEHNR and CDR2 FQNEAQ (reference sequence). Written as DNA, the CDR3 is TGTGCCAGCAGCCCCAGGGGGCGGAACACTGAAGCTTTCTTT. This encodes CASSPRGRNTEAFF.

The rearrangement joins TRBV5-1 to TRBJ1-6; weak D call: TRBD1 (5 bases). This CDR3 is 17 amino acids long. Germline CDR1 SGHRS, CDR2 YFSETQ. Trimming removed 4 bases at V and 0 bases at J, with 14 bases between. CDR3 sequence reads: CASSRQSMSSYNSPLHF. The CDR3 nucleotides are TGCGCCAGCAGCCGACAGTCGATGAGCTCCTATAATTCACCCCTCCACTTT.

This clone has only one observation. The V and J genes are TRBV25-1 and TRBJ1-1; no definite D call. CDR1 MGHDK and CDR2 SYGVNS come from the germline V gene. The germline V and J ends were trimmed by 4 bases and 2 bases, with 8 bases remaining between them. The CDR3 loop spans 13 amino acids. The CDR3 sequence is CASSVAANTEAFF. The CDR3 bases are TGTGCCAGCAGTGTGGCAGCTAACACTGAAGCTTTCTTT.

This rearrangement joins TRBV19 to TRBJ1-5; D is possibly TRBD1 (5 bases). V lost 6 bases to trimming and J lost 0 bases, with 9 bases between them. This CDR3 is built from 14 residues. The germline CDR1 and CDR2 sequences are LNHDA and SQIVND (reference sequence). The CDR3 bases are TGTGCCAGTAGAGGACAATATAGCAATCAGCCCCAGCATTTT. Protein product: CASRGQYSNQPQHF.

The rearrangement joins TRBV28 to TRBJ1-6; D might be TRBD1 (5 bases). V was clipped by 3 bases and J by 7 bases, with 10 bases between them. The CDR3 loop spans 14 amino acids. Per the germline V gene, CDR1 is MDHEN and CDR2 is SYDVKM. The CDR3 DNA sequence: TGTGCCAGCAGTTTGGGCAGGGAAAATTCACCCCTCCACTTT. Protein sequence: CASSLGRENSPLHF.

The chain has TRBV18 and TRBJ2-2, with D perhaps matching TRBD1 or TRBD2 (5 bases each). CDR1 and CDR2 from the germline V gene are KGHSH and LQKENI. V lost 3 bases, J lost 3 bases, and 11 bases lay in between. This CDR3 spans 15 amino acids. The DNA of the CDR3 is TGTGCCAGCTCACCTCAGGGACCGGACACCGGGGAGCTGTTTTTT. The encoded protein is CASSPQGPDTGELFF.

The chain carries TRBV7-9 and TRBJ2-5; D perhaps matches TRBD2 (6 bases). V was shortened by 4 bases and J by 1 base, with 10 bases between the two germline ends. Germline CDR1 is SEHNR and CDR2 is FQNEAQ (reference sequence). This CDR3 spans 14 amino acids. CDR3 amino acids: CASSSSGPQETQYF. CDR3 in DNA: TGTGCCAGCAGCTCGAGCGGGCCCCAAGAGACCCAGTACTTC.

The V and J genes are TRBV25-1 and TRBJ1-2; no definite D call. V was clipped by 3 bases and J by 7 bases, with 0 bases between them. This CDR3 comprises 9 residues. CDR1 and CDR2 (germline): MGHDK, SYGVNS. The CDR3: CASSDGYTF. The CDR3 DNA follows: TGTGCCAGCAGTGATGGCTACACCTTC.